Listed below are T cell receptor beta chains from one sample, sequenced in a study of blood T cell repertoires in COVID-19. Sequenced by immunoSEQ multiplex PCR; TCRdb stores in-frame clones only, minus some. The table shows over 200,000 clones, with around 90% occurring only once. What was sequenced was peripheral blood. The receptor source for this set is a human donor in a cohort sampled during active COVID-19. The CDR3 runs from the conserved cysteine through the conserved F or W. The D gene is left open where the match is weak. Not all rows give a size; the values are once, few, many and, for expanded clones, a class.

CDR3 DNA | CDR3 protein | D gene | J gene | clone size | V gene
TGTGCCAGCCATGGGGAGACAGGGAACCACAATGAGCAGTTCTTC | CASHGETGNHNEQFF | TRBD1 | TRBJ2-1 | - | TRBV28
TGTGCCAGCAGCTTAGGTCCGGGGATGGGAGCTGGAAACACCATATATTTT | CASSLGPGMGAGNTIYF | - | TRBJ1-3 | - | TRBV11-2
TGTGCCAGCAGCTTGGGGGGGACGGGTGAGCAGTTCTTC | CASSLGGTGEQFF | TRBD2 | TRBJ2-1 | - | TRBV7-6
TGTGCCAGTAGTGGGCTAGCGGGTCCCTCCTACAATGAGCAGTTCTTC | CASSGLAGPSYNEQFF | TRBD2 | TRBJ2-1 | - | TRBV19
TGTGCCAGCAGCTTAGTTAGCGGGAATACCTACGAGCAGTACTTC | CASSLVSGNTYEQYF | TRBD2 | TRBJ2-7 | - | TRBV7-6
TGCGCCAGCAGCCAAGATTTGGCAGGGGTGGGTTCACCCCTCCACTTT | CASSQDLAGVGSPLHF | - | TRBJ1-6 | - | TRBV4-3
TGTGCCAGCAGTTTACGCGGGGGGGTCTACAATGAGCAGTTCTTC | CASSLRGGVYNEQFF | TRBD2 | TRBJ2-1 | - | TRBV28
TGTGCAAGTCGCTTTTGGGAGACGGATACGCAGTATTTT | CASRFWETDTQYF | - | TRBJ2-3 | - | TRBV12-2
TGCGCCAGCAGCCAAATAGGGGGCGTTGACACTGAAGCTTTCTTT | CASSQIGGVDTEAFF | TRBD1 | TRBJ1-1 | - | TRBV5-1
TGTGCCAGCAGCCAAGCGGTCTCTGGGGCCAACGTCCTGACTTTC | CASSQAVSGANVLTF | - | TRBJ2-6 | - | TRBV11-1
TGCGCCAGCAGCCAAGGTACTGGTATGACTGGGGCCAACGTCCTGACTTTC | CASSQGTGMTGANVLTF | - | TRBJ2-6 | - | TRBV4-3
TGCGCCAGCAGCCAAGAGTGGGCTGCAACTGAAGCTTTCTTT | CASSQEWAATEAFF | - | TRBJ1-1 | - | TRBV4-1
TGTGCCAGCTCACCATGGGACAGGGTAAACGAGCAGTACTTC | CASSPWDRVNEQYF | TRBD1 | TRBJ2-7 | - | TRBV18
TGTGCCAGCTCACCGGGACTAGCGGGAGACGCAGATACGCAGTATTTT | CASSPGLAGDADTQYF | TRBD2 | TRBJ2-3 | - | TRBV18
TGTGCCAGCTGGAGGGGGGGCAGCATAGCCTACGAGCAGTACTTC | CASWRGGSIAYEQYF | - | TRBJ2-7 | - | TRBV11-2
TGTGCCAGCAGCGTGGGGACTAGCGGGGGTTCCTACGAGCAGTACTTC | CASSVGTSGGSYEQYF | TRBD2 | TRBJ2-7 | once | TRBV9
TGTGCCAGCAGTTACACTGCGAGGAACACTGAAGCTTTCTTT | CASSYTARNTEAFF | - | TRBJ1-1 | few | TRBV6-6
TGTGCCAGCGCGCGTCCGGGGGGAAATGAGCAGTTCTTC | CASARPGGNEQFF | TRBD2 | TRBJ2-1 | - | TRBV25-1
TGTGCCAGCTCACCGGACAGCACTAGGGGCTACACCTTC | CASSPDSTRGYTF | - | TRBJ1-2 | few | TRBV18
TGCGCCAGCAGCCAGGCGGACAGGCCGCGGTACGAGCAGTACTTC | CASSQADRPRYEQYF | TRBD1 | TRBJ2-7 | - | TRBV4-3
TGTGCCACCAGTGATTTCTCAACAGGGAGCGAGCAGTACTTC | CATSDFSTGSEQYF | - | TRBJ2-7 | - | TRBV24-1
TGTGCCAGCAGTGAAGTGGGGAGTTCACCCCTCCACTTT | CASSEVGSSPLHF | - | TRBJ1-6 | - | TRBV6-1
TGTGCCAGCAGCTCAACCGGGACTAGTTATGGGGAGACCCAGTACTTC | CASSSTGTSYGETQYF | TRBD2 | TRBJ2-5 | - | TRBV7-9